Described below is a single T cell receptor (beta chain) sequence and its context. The sample belongs to a study of blood T cell repertoires in COVID-19. V was cut by 5 bases and J by 0 bases, with 12 bases left in between. In germline, CDR1 is GTSNPN, CDR2 SVGIG (reference sequence). CDR3 size: 14 residues. Libraries were prepared by immunoSEQ multiplex PCR; TCRdb keeps only in-frame clonotypes and omits some of them. Among more than 90,000 clones listed, 80% to 95% were seen once. This sequence originates from a man in his forties or fifties with active COVID-19. The gene calls are TRBV30 and TRBJ2-3, with a possible D match to TRBD1 (6 bases). Sequenced input: peripheral blood. CDR3 region: CAWGQGYSTDTQYF. The CDR3 nucleotides are TGTGCCTGGGGGCAGGGGTACAGCACAGATACGCAGTATTTT.